These 18 T cell receptor beta chains were all obtained from the same sample, sequenced in a study of early T cells in non-severe SARS-CoV-2 infection (dated by TCRdb to the early 2020s). Library prep was done by 5' RACE. Sequencing relied on a NextSeq 500. The public reads were reprocessed in TCRdb via fastp at Q25 and MiXCR, keeping in-frame beta chains. Every CDR3 protein is listed once, alongside the most common genes and DNA of its rows. The table for this sample lists fewer than 30,000 distinct CDR3 sequences; 5% to 6.5% of them were counted only once. The ten largest clones represent about 0.9% of the sample. Sequencing input: whole blood. Receptors originate from an adult who was a healthcare worker with PCR-confirmed SARS-CoV-2 infection or an uninfected control (not recorded which).

This clonotype was observed a handful of times. V is TRBV9 and J is TRBJ2-3; tentative D call: TRBD2 (6 bases). The CDR3 extends over 16 amino acids. V lost 1 base to trimming and J lost 0 bases, with 12 bases between them. The germline V gene encodes CDR1 SGDLS and CDR2 YYNGEE. This CDR3 reads CASSVISGSSTDTQYF. CDR3 DNA sequence: TGTGCCAGCAGCGTAATCTCCGGGAGTAGCACAGATACGCAGTATTTT.

This clonotype has ten or more counts. The CDR3 reads CASSVYSGGPETQYF. CDR3 DNA: TGTGCCAGCAGCGTATATTCGGGGGGGCCTGAGACCCAGTACTTC. The genes are TRBV9 and TRBJ2-5, with 8 bases identical to TRBD2. Germline CDR1 is SGDLS and CDR2 is YYNGEE. CDR3 length equals 15 residues. J gave up 5 bases and V 1 base, and 7 bases lay outside the gene matches.

In its sample, this clonotype was seen many times. The chain carries TRBV27 and TRBJ2-1; D may be TRBD1 or TRBD2 (7 bases each). Trimming cost V 1 base and J 5 bases, with 18 bases left between them. Germline assignment: CDR1 MNHEY and CDR2 SMNVEV (reference sequence). The CDR3 has 17 amino acids. CDR3 protein: CASSLLYGRGGDNEQFF. The CDR3 DNA sequence: TGTGCCAGCAGTTTATTATATGGCAGGGGGGGAGACAATGAGCAGTTCTTC.

V gene TRBV11-2 combines with J gene TRBJ2-1, with 10 nucleotides matching TRBD2. Germline lookup yields CDR1 SGHAT and CDR2 FQNNGV. The CDR3 has 16 residues. The J segment lost 9 bases and the V segment lost 1 base, leaving 9 bases of the junction unmatched. The CDR3 sequence: CASSLAGLAGDSEQFF. In nucleotides, the CDR3 is TGTGCCAGCAGCTTAGCGGGCCTAGCGGGAGACAGTGAGCAGTTCTTC. Full variable domain (missing parts from reference TRBV11-2 and TRBJ2-1): EAGVAQSPRYKIIEKRQSVAFWCNPISGHATLYWYQQILGQGPKLLIQFQNNGVVDDSQLPKDRFSAERLKGVDSTLKIQPAKLEDSAVYLCASSLAGLAGDSEQFFGPGTRLTVL.

This clonotype showed up many times. This chain uses TRBV6-2 or TRBV6-3 with TRBJ1-4; tentative D call: TRBD1 (5 bases). The CDR3 sequence is 14 residues long. Germline lookup yields CDR1 MNHEY and CDR2 SVGEGT. Trimming left V 6 bases short and J 10 bases short, with 18 bases between. The CDR3 protein is CASSSDWGFGKLFF. The DNA for the CDR3 is TGTGCCAGCAGCTCCGACTGGGGGTTTGGAAAACTGTTTTTT.

This clonotype was found a few times. The rearrangement joins TRBV7-8 to TRBJ2-7; 11 positions agree with TRBD2. The V and J ends lost 5 bases and 2 bases, in that order; junction bases with no gene match: 14. The CDR3 contains 18 residues. CDR1 and CDR2 from the germline V gene are SGHVS and FQNEAQ. The CDR3 is CASSPRRLAGGFTYEQYF. CDR3 bases: TGTGCCAGCAGCCCCCGCCGGCTAGCGGGAGGATTTACCTACGAGCAGTACTTC.

This clonotype has at least ten counts. This chain uses TRBV28 with TRBJ2-3; 9 nucleotides align to TRBD1. Germline V CDR1 and CDR2: MDHEN, SYDVKM. CDR3 length equals 15 residues. The trim removed 3 bases at V and 5 bases at J, leaving 6 bases unmatched. CDR3 protein: CASSFPGQGKDTQYF. The CDR3 DNA follows: TGTGCCAGCAGTTTCCCGGGACAGGGTAAAGATACGCAGTATTTT.

This chain uses TRBV12-3 or TRBV12-4 with TRBJ2-7; 10 bases fit TRBD2. The CDR3 length is 17 residues. Trimming took 2 bases from V and 6 from J; bases not matched to a gene: 13. The CDR3 DNA reads TGTGCCAGCAGTTTACTAATCGGGCTAGCGGGAGTTGGCGAGCAGTACTTC. It codes for CASSLLIGLAGVGEQYF.

There are many counts of this clonotype. The chain employs TRBV12-3 or TRBV12-4 and TRBJ1-4, with D tentatively TRBD1 (6 bases). This CDR3 region has 13 residues. Trimming stripped 7 bases from V and 7 bases from J, with 13 bases between. CDR3 DNA: TGTGCCAGCACCTCACAGGGAGGTGAAAAACTGTTTTTT. Its protein is CASTSQGGEKLFF.

At least ten counts were recorded for this clonotype. V and J are TRBV5-1 and TRBJ1-1; tentative D call: TRBD1 (6 bases). The V end lost 6 bases, the J end lost 1 base, and 16 bases lay between the germline ends. The CDR3 is 15 amino acids. CDR1 is SGHRS, CDR2 YFSETQ, per germline. For the CDR3, the DNA is TGCGCCAGCACCACGGGGGGGCTCGCGAACACTGAAGCTTTCTTT. Its translation is CASTTGGLANTEAFF.

This clonotype has only a few counts. The gene calls are TRBV19 and TRBJ2-1; D not certain. This CDR3 comprises 14 residues. V dropped 3 bases and J dropped 6 bases, with 12 bases sitting between them. Germline V lookup: CDR1 LNHDA, CDR2 SQIVND (reference sequence). Here the CDR3 reads CASSISRLSNEQFF. The CDR3 nucleotides are TGTGCCAGTAGTATTAGCCGACTTAGCAATGAGCAGTTCTTC. Full variable domain (outside the CDR3, taken from reference TRBV19 and TRBJ2-1): DGGITQSPKYLFRKEGQNVTLSCEQNLNHDAMYWYRQDPGQGLRLIYYSQIVNDFQKGDIAEGYSVSREKKESFPLTVTSAQKNPTAFYLCASSISRLSNEQFFGPGTRLTVL.

The chain combines TRBV9 with TRBJ2-5; the D is unclear. The CDR3 runs 13 residues. Trimming stripped 0 bases from V and 5 bases from J, with 8 bases between. Germline V CDR1 and CDR2: SGDLS, YYNGEE. CDR3 coding DNA: TGTGCCAGCAGCGTAGGCAGCGTGGAGACCCAGTACTTC. This gives the protein CASSVGSVETQYF.

Relative to its sample, this clonotype is medium-sized. The chain recombines TRBV5-1 with TRBJ1-1; D is possibly TRBD1 (5 bases). The germline V and J ends were trimmed by 4 bases and 4 bases, with 14 bases remaining between them. This CDR3 region has 14 residues. CDR1 and CDR2 from the germline V gene are SGHRS and YFSETQ. CDR3 sequence: CASSPRQGSTEAFF. The DNA for the CDR3 is TGCGCCAGCAGCCCGAGGCAGGGAAGCACTGAAGCTTTCTTT.

This clonotype was seen repeatedly, ten times or more. The V gene is TRBV12-3 or TRBV12-4, the J gene TRBJ2-7; 10 nucleotides match TRBD2. Germline trimming cut 5 bases from V and 5 bases from J; bases unmatched to any gene: 6. This CDR3 has 14 amino acids. In nucleotides, the CDR3 is TGTGCCAGCAGTATAAGCGGGAGGGACCACGAGCAGTACTTC. Translated: CASSISGRDHEQYF.

This chain's CDR3 is CASSWTAVGVYEQYF. CDR3 sequence (DNA): TGTGCCAGCAGTTGGACGGCCGTGGGGGTCTACGAGCAGTACTTC. The J gene is TRBJ2-7, the V gene TRBV28; perhaps D is TRBD1 or TRBD2 (5 bases each). CDR1 is MDHEN, CDR2 SYDVKM, per germline. The CDR3 is made up of 15 amino acids. V was clipped by 4 bases and J by 3 bases, with 16 bases between them.

This clonotype was seen more than once but under ten times. This chain joins TRBV18 and TRBJ2-1; TRBD2 matches 9 bases. Germline CDR1 KGHSH, CDR2 LQKENI. Trimming removed 0 bases from V and 7 bases from J; junction bases left unmatched: 7. This CDR3 is built from 16 residues. This CDR3 is CASSPPASGNINEQFF. CDR3 DNA sequence: TGTGCCAGCTCACCACCGGCTAGCGGGAACATTAATGAGCAGTTCTTC.

This clonotype was detected ten times or more. The chain employs TRBV27 and TRBJ2-5; D not resolved. Germline V gene sequence: CDR1 MNHEY, CDR2 SMNVEV (reference sequence). V lost 5 bases, J lost 5 bases, and 12 bases lay in between. The length of the CDR3 is 13 residues. CDR3 sequence reads: CASSTPGSETQYF. CDR3 DNA: TGTGCCAGCAGTACCCCCGGTAGCGAGACCCAGTACTTC.

J is TRBJ2-1 and V is TRBV6-5; a weak D match, TRBD2 (5 bases). V dropped 4 bases and J dropped 1 base, with 14 bases sitting between them. The CDR3 extends over 16 amino acids. The germline V gene has CDR1 MNHEY and CDR2 SVGAGI. The chain's CDR3 is CASSWELPQSYNEQFF. Written as DNA, the CDR3 is TGTGCCAGCAGTTGGGAGCTTCCTCAATCCTACAATGAGCAGTTCTTC.